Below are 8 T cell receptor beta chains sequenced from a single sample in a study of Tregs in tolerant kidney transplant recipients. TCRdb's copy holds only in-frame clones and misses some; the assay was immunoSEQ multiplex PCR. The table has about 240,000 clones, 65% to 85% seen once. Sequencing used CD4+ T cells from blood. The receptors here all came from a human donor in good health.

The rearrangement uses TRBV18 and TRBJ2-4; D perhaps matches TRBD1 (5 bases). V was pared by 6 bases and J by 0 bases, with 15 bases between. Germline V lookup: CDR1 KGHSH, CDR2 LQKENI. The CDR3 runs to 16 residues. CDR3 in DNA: TGTGCCAGCTCGACAGACATCATTTTAGCCAAAAACATTCAGTACTTC. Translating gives CASSTDIILAKNIQYF.

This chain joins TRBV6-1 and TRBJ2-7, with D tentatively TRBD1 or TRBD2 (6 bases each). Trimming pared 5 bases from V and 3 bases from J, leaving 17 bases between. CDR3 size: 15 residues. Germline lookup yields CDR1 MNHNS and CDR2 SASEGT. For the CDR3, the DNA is TGTGCCAGCAGTCCATCGGGGGCCAGGGACTACGAGCAGTACTTC. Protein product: CASSPSGARDYEQYF.

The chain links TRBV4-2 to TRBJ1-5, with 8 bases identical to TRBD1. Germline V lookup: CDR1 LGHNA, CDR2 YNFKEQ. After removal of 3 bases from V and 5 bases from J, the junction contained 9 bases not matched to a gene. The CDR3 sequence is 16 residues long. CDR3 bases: TGTGCCAGCAGCCACCCGGACAGGGAGTGCGATCAGCCCCAGCATTTT. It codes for CASSHPDRECDQPQHF.

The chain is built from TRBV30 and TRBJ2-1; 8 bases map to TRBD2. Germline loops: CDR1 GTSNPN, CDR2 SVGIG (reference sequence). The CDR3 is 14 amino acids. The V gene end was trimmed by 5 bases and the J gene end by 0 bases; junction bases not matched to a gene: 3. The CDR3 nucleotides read TGTGCCTGGGGCGGGGGGAGCTCCTACAATGAGCAGTTCTTC. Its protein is CAWGGGSSYNEQFF.

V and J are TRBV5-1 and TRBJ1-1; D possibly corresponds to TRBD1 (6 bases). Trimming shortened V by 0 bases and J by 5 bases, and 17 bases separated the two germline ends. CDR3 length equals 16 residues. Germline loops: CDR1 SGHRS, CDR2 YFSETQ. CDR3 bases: TGCGCCAGCAGCTTGGCGGGGGTACAGGGAGGGACTGAAGCTTTCTTT. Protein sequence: CASSLAGVQGGTEAFF.

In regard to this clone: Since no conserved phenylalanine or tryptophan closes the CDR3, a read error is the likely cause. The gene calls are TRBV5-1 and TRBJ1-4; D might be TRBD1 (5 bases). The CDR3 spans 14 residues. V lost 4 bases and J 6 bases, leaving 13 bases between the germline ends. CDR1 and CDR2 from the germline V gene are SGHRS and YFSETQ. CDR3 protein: CASSIGGGDEKLFI. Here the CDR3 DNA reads TGCGCCAGCAGCATCGGGGGAGGGGATGAAAAACTGTTTATT.

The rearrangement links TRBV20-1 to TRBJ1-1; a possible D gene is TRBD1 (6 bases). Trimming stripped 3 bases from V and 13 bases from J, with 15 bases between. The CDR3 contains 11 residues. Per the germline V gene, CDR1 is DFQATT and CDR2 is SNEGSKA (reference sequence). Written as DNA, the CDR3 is TGCAGTGCTAGCAGTAGCAGGGGAGTTTTCTTT. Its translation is CSASSSRGVFF.

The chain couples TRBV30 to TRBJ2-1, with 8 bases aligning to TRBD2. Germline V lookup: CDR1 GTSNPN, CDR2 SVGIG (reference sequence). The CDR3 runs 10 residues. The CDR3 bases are TGTGCTGGCGGGAGGAATGAGCAGTTCTTC. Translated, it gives CAGGRNEQFF. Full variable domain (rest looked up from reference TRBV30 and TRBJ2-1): SQTIHQWPATLVQPVGSPLSLECTVEGTSNPNLYWYRQAAGRGLQLLFYSVGIGQISSEVPQNLSASRPQDRQFILSSKKLLLSDSGFYLCAGGRNEQFFGPGTRLTVL.